This T cell receptor (beta chain) was recovered during a study of human T cells and chemical hapten exposure. Described time point: patch test 2, 6 weeks after DPC sensitization. Documented treatment: therapeutic diphenylcyclopropenone sensitization with weekly scalp DPC. Each CDR3 protein is one row after TCRdb ran MiXCR on the RACE reads. In the table there are approximately 110,000 distinct CDR3 sequences, 9.2% of which are singletons. The sequencing used whole blood, collected in connection with sensitization to the hapten diphenylcyclopropenone (DPC). This TCR came from a woman aged 40 to 50 with alopecia areata. Some clones in this sample may be carry-over from other donors' samples.

CDR3 protein: CSVDTASYNEQFF. CDR3 sequence (DNA): TGCAGCGTTGATACAGCCTCCTACAATGAGCAGTTCTTC. This chain joins TRBV29-1 and TRBJ2-1; D remains unclear. Per germline, CDR1 SQVTM and CDR2 ANQGSEA. This CDR3 is built from 13 residues. V was trimmed by 3 bases and J by 0 bases, leaving 6 bases between them.